This T cell receptor (beta chain) was documented in a study of T cell responses to AZD1222 COVID-19 vaccine. Study-wide points: Recipients of AZD1222 seropositive at baseline numbered only 6 or 7. Within unmutated variant regions lay the reported targets of nearly half of spike-specific TCRs. There were mostly white British donors and more females than males, and clonal diversity was possibly underestimated. The breadth and depth of Spike-specific TCRs increased once two AZD1222 doses had been given.

CDR1 and CDR2 (germline): LNHDA, SQIVND (reference sequence). V lost 3 bases and J 2 bases, leaving 14 bases between the germline ends. The CDR3 sequence is 16 residues long. The data were produced by immunoSEQ multiplex PCR, yet TCRdb's version contains in-frame clones alone and is incomplete. The data hold approximately 190,000 clones, with 75% to 90% observed a single time. In the case of this clone: What it binds is not known.

The TCR sequence derives from an adult in good health. The source material was peripheral blood, sampled on day 0 of MenACWY control vaccination. The J gene is TRBJ2-1, the V gene TRBV19; D not certain. The CDR3 loop is CASSIGLVNPYNEQFF. The CDR3, as DNA: TGTGCCAGTAGTATTGGGCTAGTGAACCCCTACAATGAGCAGTTCTTC.